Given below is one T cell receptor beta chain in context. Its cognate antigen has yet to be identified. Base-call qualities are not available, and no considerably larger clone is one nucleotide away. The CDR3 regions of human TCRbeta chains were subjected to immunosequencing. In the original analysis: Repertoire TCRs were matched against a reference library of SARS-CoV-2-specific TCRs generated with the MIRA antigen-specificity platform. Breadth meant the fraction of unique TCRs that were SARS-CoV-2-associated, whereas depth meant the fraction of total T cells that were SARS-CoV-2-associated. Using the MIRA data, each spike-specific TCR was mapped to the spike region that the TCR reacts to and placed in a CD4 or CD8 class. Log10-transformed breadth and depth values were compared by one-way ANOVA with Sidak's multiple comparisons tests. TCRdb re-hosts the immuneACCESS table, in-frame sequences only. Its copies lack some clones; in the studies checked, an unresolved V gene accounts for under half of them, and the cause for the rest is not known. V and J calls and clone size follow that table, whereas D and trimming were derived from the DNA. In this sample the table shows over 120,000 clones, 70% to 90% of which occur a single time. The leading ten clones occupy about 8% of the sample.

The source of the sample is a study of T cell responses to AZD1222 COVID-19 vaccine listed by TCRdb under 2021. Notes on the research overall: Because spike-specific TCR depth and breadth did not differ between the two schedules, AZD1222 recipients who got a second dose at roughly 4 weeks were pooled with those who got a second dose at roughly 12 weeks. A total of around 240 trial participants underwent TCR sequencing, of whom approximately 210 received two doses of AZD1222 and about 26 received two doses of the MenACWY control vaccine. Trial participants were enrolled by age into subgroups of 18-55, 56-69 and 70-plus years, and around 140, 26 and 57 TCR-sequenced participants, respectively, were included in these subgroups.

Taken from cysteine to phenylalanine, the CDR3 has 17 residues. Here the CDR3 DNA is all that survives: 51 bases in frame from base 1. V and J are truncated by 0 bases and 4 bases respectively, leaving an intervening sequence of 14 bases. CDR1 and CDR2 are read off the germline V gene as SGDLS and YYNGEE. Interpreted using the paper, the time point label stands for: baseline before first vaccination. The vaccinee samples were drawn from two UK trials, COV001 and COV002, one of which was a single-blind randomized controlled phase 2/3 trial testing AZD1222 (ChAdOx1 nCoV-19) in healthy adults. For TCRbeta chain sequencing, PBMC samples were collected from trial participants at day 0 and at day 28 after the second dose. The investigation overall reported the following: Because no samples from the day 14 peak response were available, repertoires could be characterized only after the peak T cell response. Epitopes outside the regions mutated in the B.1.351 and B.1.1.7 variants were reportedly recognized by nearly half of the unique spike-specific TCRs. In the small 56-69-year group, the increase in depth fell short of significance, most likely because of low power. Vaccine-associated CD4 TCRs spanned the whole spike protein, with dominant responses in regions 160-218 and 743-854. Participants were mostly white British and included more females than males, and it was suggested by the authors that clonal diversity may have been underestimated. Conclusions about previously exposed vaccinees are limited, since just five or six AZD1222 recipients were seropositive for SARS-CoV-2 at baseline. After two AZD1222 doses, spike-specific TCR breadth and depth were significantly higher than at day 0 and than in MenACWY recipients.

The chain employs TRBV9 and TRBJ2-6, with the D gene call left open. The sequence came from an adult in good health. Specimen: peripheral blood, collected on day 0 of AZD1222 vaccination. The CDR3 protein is CASSVDGVIRGANVLTF. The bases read TGTGCCAGCAGCGTAGATGGGGTAATCAGGGGGGCCAACGTCCTGACTTTC.